The rows below give T cell receptor beta chains drawn from one sample of a study of blood T cell repertoires in COVID-19. Sequencing was performed with immunoSEQ multiplex PCR; in TCRdb, only in-frame clones are kept and a portion is missing. This repertoire shows roughly 200,000 clones, 65% to 90% found once; its top ten account for 5.9%. Sequencing was performed on peripheral blood. The receptors stem from a man aged 80 or over with acute or convalescent COVID-19. Both conserved end residues are part of each CDR3. The D gene is left open where the match is weak. Clone size, where shown, is once, few, many, or a class for clones that have expanded.

V: TRBV29-1
J: TRBJ1-1
D: TRBD1
size: NA
DNA: TGCAGCGTTGTTGGGACAGGGGCCGAAGCTTTCTTT
CDR3: CSVVGTGAEAFF

V: TRBV9
J: TRBJ1-4
D: NA
size: NA
DNA: TGTGCCAGCAGTACCGGGTCGAATGAAAAACTGTTTTTT
CDR3: CASSTGSNEKLFF

V: TRBV19
J: TRBJ1-1
D: NA
size: once
DNA: TGTGCCAGTACGGGAGTTAACACTGAAGCTTTCTTT
CDR3: CASTGVNTEAFF

V: TRBV9
J: TRBJ2-1
D: NA
size: NA
DNA: TGTGCCAGCAGCGCAAATGATTTAGTCAATGAGCAGTTCTTC
CDR3: CASSANDLVNEQFF

V: TRBV6-2/TRBV6-3
J: TRBJ2-1
D: TRBD2
size: NA
DNA: TGTGCCAGCAGTGGCCCTTGGGGAGGGTTCGATGAGCAGTTCTTC
CDR3: CASSGPWGGFDEQFF

V: TRBV27
J: TRBJ2-5
D: NA
size: few
DNA: TGTGCCAGCAGTTTTTGGGGACTTAATTTAGAGACCCAGTACTTC
CDR3: CASSFWGLNLETQYF

V: TRBV5-1
J: TRBJ1-1
D: NA
size: NA
DNA: TGCGCCAGCAGCTTTGGACAGACGAACACTGAAGCTTTCTTT
CDR3: CASSFGQTNTEAFF

V: TRBV19
J: TRBJ1-2
D: TRBD1
size: NA
DNA: TGTGCCAGTAGTAGGGACAGGTATGGCTACACCTTC
CDR3: CASSRDRYGYTF

V: TRBV24-1
J: TRBJ1-5
D: NA
size: NA
DNA: TGTGCCACCAGTGATTCCCGACAGGCCTCAAGCAATCAGCCCCAGCATTTT
CDR3: CATSDSRQASSNQPQHF

V: TRBV5-5
J: TRBJ2-3
D: TRBD2
size: few
DNA: TGTGCCAGCAGCTTGATGCCTAGCGGGGGTGCGGGGGATACGCAGTATTTT
CDR3: CASSLMPSGGAGDTQYF

V: TRBV19
J: TRBJ1-1
D: TRBD1
size: NA
DNA: TGTGCCAGTAAAAGGACAGGGGTTAGGGCTGAAGCTTTCTTT
CDR3: CASKRTGVRAEAFF

V: TRBV19
J: TRBJ2-5
D: TRBD2
size: NA
DNA: TGTGCCAGTAGCAATTTAAAAGCGGGAGGGCTCCAAGAGACCCAGTACTTC
CDR3: CASSNLKAGGLQETQYF

V: TRBV7-9
J: TRBJ2-1
D: TRBD2
size: NA
DNA: TGTGCCAGCAGCTTTGTGACTAGCATCTACAATGAGCAGTTCTTC
CDR3: CASSFVTSIYNEQFF

V: TRBV18
J: TRBJ2-1
D: TRBD2
size: NA
DNA: TGTGCCAGCTCGCATACCCCAGCGGGGGCTGAGCAGTTCTTC
CDR3: CASSHTPAGAEQFF

V: TRBV30
J: TRBJ1-1
D: NA
size: NA
DNA: TGTGCCTGGAGTGTACAGGGTAGGGCTGAAGCTTTCTTT
CDR3: CAWSVQGRAEAFF

V: TRBV24-1
J: TRBJ2-3
D: TRBD2
size: NA
DNA: TGTGCCACCGGGTTAGCGGGCCTTGATACGCAGTATTTT
CDR3: CATGLAGLDTQYF

V: TRBV16
J: TRBJ2-2
D: NA
size: NA
DNA: TGTGCCAGCAGCCAATCAAGCGGGTACACCGGGGAGCTGTTTTTT
CDR3: CASSQSSGYTGELFF

V: TRBV7-2
J: TRBJ1-3
D: NA
size: NA
DNA: TGTGCCAGCAGCACATTCCCCGGAAACACCATATATTTT
CDR3: CASSTFPGNTIYF

V: TRBV14
J: TRBJ2-1
D: TRBD2
size: NA
DNA: TGTGCCAGCAGCCCTAACCGGGGGACTAGCGGGAGAAATGAGCAGTTCTTC
CDR3: CASSPNRGTSGRNEQFF